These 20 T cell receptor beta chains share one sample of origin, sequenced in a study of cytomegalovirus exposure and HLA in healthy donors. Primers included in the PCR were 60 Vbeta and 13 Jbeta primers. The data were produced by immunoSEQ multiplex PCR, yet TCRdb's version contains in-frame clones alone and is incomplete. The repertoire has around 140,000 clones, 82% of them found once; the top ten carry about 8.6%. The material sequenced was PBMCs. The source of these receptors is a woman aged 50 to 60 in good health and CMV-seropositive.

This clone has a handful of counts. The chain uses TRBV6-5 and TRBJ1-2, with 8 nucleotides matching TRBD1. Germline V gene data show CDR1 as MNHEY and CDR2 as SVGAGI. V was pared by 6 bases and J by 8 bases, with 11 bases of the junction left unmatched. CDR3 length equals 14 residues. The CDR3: CASRSSGQASGYTF. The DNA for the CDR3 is TGTGCCAGCAGGTCATCGGGACAGGCCTCGGGCTACACCTTC.

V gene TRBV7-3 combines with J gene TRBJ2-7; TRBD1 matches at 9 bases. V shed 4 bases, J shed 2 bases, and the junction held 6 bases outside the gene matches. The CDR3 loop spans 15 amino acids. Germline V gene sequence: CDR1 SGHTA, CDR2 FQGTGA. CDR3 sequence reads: CASSYTGTGTYEQYF. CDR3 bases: TGTGCCAGCAGCTACACCGGGACAGGGACCTACGAGCAGTACTTC.

This chain's CDR3 is CASSRRDRRQPQHF. The CDR3 DNA sequence: TGTGCCAGCAGCCGCCGGGACAGAAGACAGCCCCAGCATTTT. The chain carries TRBV6-5 and TRBJ1-5; 7 bases line up with TRBD1. V was pared by 6 bases and J by 7 bases, with 9 bases of the junction left unmatched. The CDR3 has 14 residues. Germline assignment: CDR1 MNHEY and CDR2 SVGAGI.

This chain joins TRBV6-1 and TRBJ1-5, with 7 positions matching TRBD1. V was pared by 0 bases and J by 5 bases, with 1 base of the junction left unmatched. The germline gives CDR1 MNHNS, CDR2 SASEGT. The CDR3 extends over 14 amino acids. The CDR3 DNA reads TGTGCCAGCAGTGAAGCGGGACAGTATCAGCCCCAGCATTTT. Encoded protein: CASSEAGQYQPQHF.

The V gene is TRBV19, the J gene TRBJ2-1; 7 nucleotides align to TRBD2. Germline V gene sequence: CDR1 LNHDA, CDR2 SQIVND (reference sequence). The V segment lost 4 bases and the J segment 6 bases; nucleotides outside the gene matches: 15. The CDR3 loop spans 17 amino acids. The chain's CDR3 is CASSTLLWGEGPNEQFF. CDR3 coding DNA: TGTGCCAGTAGTACCCTCCTTTGGGGGGAGGGCCCCAATGAGCAGTTCTTC.

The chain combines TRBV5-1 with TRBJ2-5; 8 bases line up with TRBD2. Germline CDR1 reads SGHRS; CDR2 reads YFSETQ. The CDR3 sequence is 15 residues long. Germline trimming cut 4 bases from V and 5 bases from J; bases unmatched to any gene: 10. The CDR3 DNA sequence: TGCGCCAGCAGCCTCCAAGCGGGAGCGTTCGAGACCCAGTACTTC. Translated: CASSLQAGAFETQYF.

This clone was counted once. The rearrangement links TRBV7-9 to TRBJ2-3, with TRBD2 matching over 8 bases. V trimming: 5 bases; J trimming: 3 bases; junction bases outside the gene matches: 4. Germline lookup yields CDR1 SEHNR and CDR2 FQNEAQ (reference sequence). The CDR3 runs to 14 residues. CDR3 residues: CASSQSGSTDTQYF. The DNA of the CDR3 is TGTGCCAGCAGCCAAAGCGGGAGTACAGATACGCAGTATTTT.

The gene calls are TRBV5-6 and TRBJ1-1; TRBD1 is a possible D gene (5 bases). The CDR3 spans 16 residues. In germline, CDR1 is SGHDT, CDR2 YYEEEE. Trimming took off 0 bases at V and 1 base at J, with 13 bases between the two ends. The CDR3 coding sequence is TGTGCCAGCAGCTTGGTTGGGGGGAGGGGGAACACTGAAGCTTTCTTT. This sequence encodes CASSLVGGRGNTEAFF.

In DNA form, the CDR3 reads TGTGCCAGCAGCGTAGGACAGCACACAGATACGCAGTATTTT. This translates into CASSVGQHTDTQYF. The chain is built from TRBV9 and TRBJ2-3; D possibly corresponds to TRBD1 (5 bases). Germline assignment: CDR1 SGDLS and CDR2 YYNGEE. Between the trimmed V and J ends, which lost 0 bases and 2 bases, there was a span of 7 bases. This CDR3 is built from 14 residues.

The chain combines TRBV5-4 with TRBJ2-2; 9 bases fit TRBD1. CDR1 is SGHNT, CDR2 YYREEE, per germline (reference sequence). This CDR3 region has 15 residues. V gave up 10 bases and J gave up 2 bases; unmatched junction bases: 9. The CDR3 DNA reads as TGTGCCGGCTCCCGGGACAGGGTTAACACCGGGGAGCTGTTTTTT. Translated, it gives CAGSRDRVNTGELFF. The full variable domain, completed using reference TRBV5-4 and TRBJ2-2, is ETGVTQSPTHLIKTRGQQVTLRCSSQSGHNTVSWYQQALGQGPQFIFQYYREEENGRGNFPPRFSGLQFPNYSSELNVNALELDDSALYLCAGSRDRVNTGELFFGEGSRLTVL.

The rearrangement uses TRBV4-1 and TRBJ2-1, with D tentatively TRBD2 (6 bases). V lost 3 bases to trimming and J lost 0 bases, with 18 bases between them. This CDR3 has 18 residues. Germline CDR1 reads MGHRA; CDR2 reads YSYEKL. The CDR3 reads CASSHGRRAGSSYNEQFF. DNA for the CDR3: TGCGCCAGCAGCCATGGTCGGCGTGCCGGGAGCTCCTACAATGAGCAGTTCTTC.

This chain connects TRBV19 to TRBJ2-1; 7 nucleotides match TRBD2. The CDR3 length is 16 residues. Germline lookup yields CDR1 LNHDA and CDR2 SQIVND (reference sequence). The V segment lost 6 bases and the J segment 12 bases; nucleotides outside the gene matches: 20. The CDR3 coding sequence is TGTGCCAGTAGCATGCCGGGGGGACGGAACGCGGGTTGGCAGTTCTTC. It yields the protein CASSMPGGRNAGWQFF.

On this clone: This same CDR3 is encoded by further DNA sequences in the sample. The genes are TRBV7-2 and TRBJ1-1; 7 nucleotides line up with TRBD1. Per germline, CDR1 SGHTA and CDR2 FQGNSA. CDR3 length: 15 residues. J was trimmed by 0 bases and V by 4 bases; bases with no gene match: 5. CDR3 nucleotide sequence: TGTGCCAGCAGCTCGCGGACAGGCATGAACACTGAAGCTTTCTTT. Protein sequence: CASSSRTGMNTEAFF.

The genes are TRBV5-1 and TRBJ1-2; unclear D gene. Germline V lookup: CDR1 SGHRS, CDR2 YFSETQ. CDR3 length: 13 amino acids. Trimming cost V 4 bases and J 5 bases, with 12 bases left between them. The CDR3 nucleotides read TGCGCCAGCAGCCGGGAGGCGGGATATGGCTACACCTTC. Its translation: CASSREAGYGYTF.

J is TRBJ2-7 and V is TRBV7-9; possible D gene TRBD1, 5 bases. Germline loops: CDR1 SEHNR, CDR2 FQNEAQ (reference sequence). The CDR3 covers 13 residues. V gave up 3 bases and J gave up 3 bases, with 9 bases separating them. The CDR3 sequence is CASSLGQIYEQYF. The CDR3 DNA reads TGTGCCAGCAGCTTGGGGCAGATCTACGAGCAGTACTTC. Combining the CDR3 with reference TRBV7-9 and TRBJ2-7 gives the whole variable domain DTGVSQNPRHKITKRGQNVTFRCDPISEHNRLYWYRQTLGQGPEFLTYFQNEAQLEKSRLLSDRFSAERPKGSFSTLEIQRTEQGDSAMYLCASSLGQIYEQYFGPGTRLTVT.

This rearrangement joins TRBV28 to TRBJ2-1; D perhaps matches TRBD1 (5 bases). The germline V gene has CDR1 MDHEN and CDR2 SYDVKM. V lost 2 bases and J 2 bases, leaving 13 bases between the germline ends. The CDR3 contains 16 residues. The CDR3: CASSLGRQIPYNEQFF. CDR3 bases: TGTGCCAGCAGTTTAGGTCGACAGATTCCCTACAATGAGCAGTTCTTC.

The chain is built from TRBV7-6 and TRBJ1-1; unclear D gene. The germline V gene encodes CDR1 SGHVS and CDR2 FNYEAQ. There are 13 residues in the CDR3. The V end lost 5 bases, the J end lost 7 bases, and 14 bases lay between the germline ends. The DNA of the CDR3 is TGTGCCAGCAGCCTGCGAAATGAGGGTGAAGCTTTCTTT. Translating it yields CASSLRNEGEAFF.

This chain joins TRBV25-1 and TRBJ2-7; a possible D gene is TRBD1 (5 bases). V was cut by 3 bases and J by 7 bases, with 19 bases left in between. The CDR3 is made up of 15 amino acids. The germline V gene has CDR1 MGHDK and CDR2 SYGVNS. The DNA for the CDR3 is TGTGCCAGCAGTGACTCTCTGCCCAGGGTCGGAGAGCAGTACTTC. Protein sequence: CASSDSLPRVGEQYF.

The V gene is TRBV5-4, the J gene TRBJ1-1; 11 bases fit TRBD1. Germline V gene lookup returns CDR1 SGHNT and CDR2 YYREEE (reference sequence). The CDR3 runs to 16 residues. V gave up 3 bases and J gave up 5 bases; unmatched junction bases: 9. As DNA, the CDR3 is TGTGCCAGCAGCTCGGACAGGGGGCTTTTGGTAACTGAAGCTTTCTTT. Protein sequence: CASSSDRGLLVTEAFF.

CDR3 in DNA: TGCGCCAGCAGCCAAGACACCCAACAGGGCTACGAGCAGTACTTC. The encoded protein is CASSQDTQQGYEQYF. The chain carries TRBV4-1 and TRBJ2-7; maybe TRBD1 (6 bases). The CDR3 has 15 residues. CDR1 and CDR2 from the germline V gene are MGHRA and YSYEKL. Trimming cost V 0 bases and J 3 bases, with 12 bases left between them.